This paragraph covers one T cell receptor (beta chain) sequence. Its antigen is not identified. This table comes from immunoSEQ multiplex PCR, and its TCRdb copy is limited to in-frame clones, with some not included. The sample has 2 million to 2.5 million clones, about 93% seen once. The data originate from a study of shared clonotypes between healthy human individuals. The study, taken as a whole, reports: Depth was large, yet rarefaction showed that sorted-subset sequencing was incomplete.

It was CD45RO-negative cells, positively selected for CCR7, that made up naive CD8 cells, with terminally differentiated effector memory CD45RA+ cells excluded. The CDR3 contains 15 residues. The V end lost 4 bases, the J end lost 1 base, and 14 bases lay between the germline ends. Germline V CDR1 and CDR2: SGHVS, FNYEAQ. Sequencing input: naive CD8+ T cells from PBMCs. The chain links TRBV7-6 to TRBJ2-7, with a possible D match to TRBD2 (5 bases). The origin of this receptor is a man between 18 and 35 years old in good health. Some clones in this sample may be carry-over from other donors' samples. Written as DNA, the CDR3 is TGTGCCAGCAGCTCTGGTGAGGGAAGGTCCTACGAGCAGTACTTC. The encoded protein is CASSSGEGRSYEQYF. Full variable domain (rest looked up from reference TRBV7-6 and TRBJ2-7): GAGVSQSPRYKVTKRGQDVALRCDPISGHVSLYWYRQALGQGPEFLTYFNYEAQQDKSGLPNDRFSAERPEGSISTLTIQRTEQRDSAMYRCASSSGEGRSYEQYFGPGTRLTVT.